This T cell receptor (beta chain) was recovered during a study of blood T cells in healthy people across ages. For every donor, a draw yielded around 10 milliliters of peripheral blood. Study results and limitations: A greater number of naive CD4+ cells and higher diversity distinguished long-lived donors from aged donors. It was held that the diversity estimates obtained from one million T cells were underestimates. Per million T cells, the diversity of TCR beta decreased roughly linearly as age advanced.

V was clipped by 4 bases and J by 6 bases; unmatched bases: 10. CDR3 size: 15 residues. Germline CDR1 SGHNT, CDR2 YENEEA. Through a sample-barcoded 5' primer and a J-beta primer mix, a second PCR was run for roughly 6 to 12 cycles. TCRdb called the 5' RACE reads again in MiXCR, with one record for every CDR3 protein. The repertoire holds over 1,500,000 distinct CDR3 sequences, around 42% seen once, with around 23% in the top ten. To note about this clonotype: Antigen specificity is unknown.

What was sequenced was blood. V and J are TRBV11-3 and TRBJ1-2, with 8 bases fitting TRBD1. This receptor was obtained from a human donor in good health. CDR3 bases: TGTGCCAGCAGCTCGACAGGGGAGGAGGGTGATGGCTACACCTTC. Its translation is CASSSTGEEGDGYTF.